Presented here are 15 T cell receptor beta chains from one specimen sequenced in a study of OX40 agonist ivuxolimab in advanced cancers. Measured with immunoSEQ multiplex PCR; TCRdb has only the in-frame clones, and not every one. The sample shows nearly 80,000 clones, approximately 91% of them seen only once. This material consisted of CD4+ or CD8+ T cells sorted from blood, taken in a trial of the OX40 agonist ivuxolimab. These TCRs come from an adult with an advanced solid tumor such as melanoma, head and neck, liver or kidney cancer.

Of note for this clone: This CDR3 is also generated by other DNA sequences in the sample. The gene calls are TRBV27 and TRBJ1-4; D gene ambiguous. V was trimmed by 6 bases and J by 7 bases, leaving 15 bases between them. The CDR3 has 14 residues. Germline lookup yields CDR1 MNHEY and CDR2 SMNVEV (reference sequence). The CDR3 is CASRPRPRGEKLFF. Written as DNA, the CDR3 is TGTGCCAGCAGACCCCGCCCCAGAGGTGAAAAACTGTTTTTT.

The chain carries TRBV9 and TRBJ2-1; no clear D gene. The CDR3 totals 15 residues. Trimming cost V 0 bases and J 1 base, with 8 bases left between them. Germline loops: CDR1 SGDLS, CDR2 YYNGEE. CDR3 amino acids: CASSVDTPSYNEQFF. In DNA, the CDR3 is TGTGCCAGCAGCGTAGACACACCTTCCTACAATGAGCAGTTCTTC. Together with reference TRBV9 and TRBJ2-1, the CDR3 gives the full variable domain: DSGVTQTPKHLITATGQRVTLRCSPRSGDLSVYWYQQSLDQGLQFLIQYYNGEERAKGNILERFSAQQFPDLHSELNLSSLELGDSALYFCASSVDTPSYNEQFFGPGTRLTVL.

This chain links TRBV19 with TRBJ2-7; a possible D gene is TRBD1 (6 bases). Germline V gene sequence: CDR1 LNHDA, CDR2 SQIVND (reference sequence). V lost 2 bases and J 6 bases, leaving 14 bases between the germline ends. The CDR3 consists of 14 residues. The CDR3 region has the DNA TGTGCCAGTAGTATAAGCAGGGGAGTTCCCGAGCAGTACTTC. Protein product: CASSISRGVPEQYF.

J is TRBJ2-1 and V is TRBV28; TRBD2 agrees at 12 bases. Germline V gene data show CDR1 as MDHEN and CDR2 as SYDVKM. This CDR3 is 17 amino acids long. J lost 7 bases, V lost 0 bases, and 7 bases had no gene match. CDR3 bases: TGTGCCAGCAGTTTATGGTTTGCTAGCGGGAGGGTGAATGAGCAGTTCTTC. Translated: CASSLWFASGRVNEQFF.

Concerning this clone: Other nucleotide sequences in the sample specify the same CDR3. The rearrangement links TRBV28 to TRBJ2-1; D is ambiguous. Germline CDR1 MDHEN, CDR2 SYDVKM. Trimming shortened V by 7 bases and J by 5 bases, and 12 bases separated the two germline ends. The CDR3 runs to 13 residues. The CDR3, as DNA: TGTGCCAGCACGTTAGCTGGACACAATGAGCAGTTCTTC. It yields the protein CASTLAGHNEQFF.

V gene TRBV13 combines with J gene TRBJ2-7, with a weak D call TRBD1 (5 bases). Germline CDR1 is PRHDT and CDR2 is FYEKMQ (reference sequence). The CDR3 loop spans 12 amino acids. V gave up 5 bases and J gave up 6 bases, with 11 bases separating them. CDR3: CASSLLGPEQYF. The CDR3 nucleotides read TGTGCCAGCAGCCTTCTGGGGCCCGAGCAGTACTTC.

The J gene is TRBJ1-5, the V gene TRBV2; 7 positions agree with TRBD1. Germline CDR1 reads SNHLY; CDR2 reads FYNNEI. J lost 4 bases, V lost 5 bases, and 8 bases had no gene match. CDR3 length equals 15 residues. The CDR3 DNA sequence: TGTGCCAGCAGTCCGGGACAGACCTTTAATCAGCCCCAGCATTTT. It codes for CASSPGQTFNQPQHF.

The chain joins TRBV11-2 to TRBJ2-7, with a weak D call TRBD1 (6 bases). V lost 0 bases and J lost 4, with 13 bases in between. The CDR3 is made up of 15 amino acids. Germline lookup yields CDR1 SGHAT and CDR2 FQNNGV. The CDR3 sequence: CASSLDWGRIYEQYF. CDR3 bases: TGTGCCAGCAGCTTAGACTGGGGGCGAATTTACGAGCAGTACTTC.

This chain uses TRBV2 with TRBJ1-2, with unresolved D. The CDR3 loop spans 11 amino acids. V was trimmed by 3 bases and J by 5 bases, leaving 4 bases between them. Germline-derived CDR1 and CDR2 are SNHLY and FYNNEI. In DNA, the CDR3 is TGTGCCAGCAGTGATTCTTATGGCTACACCTTC. Translating it yields CASSDSYGYTF.

The chain is built from TRBV6-1 and TRBJ2-7; TRBD2 agrees at 8 bases. CDR1 and CDR2 (germline): MNHNS, SASEGT. V was pared by 8 bases and J by 5 bases, with 11 bases of the junction left unmatched. The CDR3 length is 14 residues. This CDR3 is CASCKSGRGHEQYF. CDR3 nucleotide sequence: TGTGCCAGCTGTAAAAGCGGGAGAGGTCACGAGCAGTACTTC.

The V call is TRBV7-9, the J call TRBJ1-1, with 9 nucleotides matching TRBD1. Germline V gives CDR1 SEHNR, CDR2 FQNEAQ (reference sequence). Germline trimming cut 1 base from V and 1 base from J; bases unmatched to any gene: 1. The CDR3 sequence is 15 residues long. The CDR3 DNA reads as TGTGCCAGCAGCTTAGGGGACAGGGCGAACACTGAAGCTTTCTTT. Residues: CASSLGDRANTEAFF.

This clone was picked up one time. Here the CDR3 DNA reads TGCAGCGTTCGCTTCTCGGGGCGCCAGTACTTC. Its translation: CSVRFSGRQYF. V gene TRBV29-1 combines with J gene TRBJ2-7, with D tentatively TRBD1 or TRBD2 (5 bases each). The CDR3 totals 11 residues. Per the germline V gene, CDR1 is SQVTM and CDR2 is ANQGSEA. V was cut by 5 bases and J by 10 bases, with 15 bases left in between.

This rearrangement joins TRBV5-1 to TRBJ2-4, with TRBD2 matching over 7 bases. Unmatched junction bases numbered 12, after V lost 0 bases and J lost 6 bases. This CDR3 contains 17 residues. Germline CDR1 SGHRS, CDR2 YFSETQ. The CDR3 reads CASSLVSPGGVTNIQYF. CDR3 sequence (DNA): TGCGCCAGCAGCTTGGTGTCCCCGGGAGGAGTTACAAACATTCAGTACTTC.

This clone showed up just once. The rearrangement links TRBV15 to TRBJ1-2; 7 positions match TRBD1. V dropped 6 bases and J dropped 0; count of bases not matched to a gene: 7. Germline V gene data show CDR1 as LNHNV and CDR2 as YYDKDF (reference sequence). This CDR3 spans 15 amino acids. The CDR3 region has the DNA TGTGCCACCAGGAAGACAGGGAGAGCTAACTATGGCTACACCTTC. Translated, it gives CATRKTGRANYGYTF.

In nucleotides, the CDR3 is TGTGCCAGCAGTTACCAGGGGGGGTCTAATGAAAAACTGTTTTTT. It codes for CASSYQGGSNEKLFF. This rearrangement joins TRBV6-5 to TRBJ1-4; TRBD1 matches 7 bases. The junction had 3 bases not matched to a gene; V was cut back by 2 bases and J by 3 bases. Germline CDR1 MNHEY, CDR2 SVGAGI. The CDR3 has 15 residues.